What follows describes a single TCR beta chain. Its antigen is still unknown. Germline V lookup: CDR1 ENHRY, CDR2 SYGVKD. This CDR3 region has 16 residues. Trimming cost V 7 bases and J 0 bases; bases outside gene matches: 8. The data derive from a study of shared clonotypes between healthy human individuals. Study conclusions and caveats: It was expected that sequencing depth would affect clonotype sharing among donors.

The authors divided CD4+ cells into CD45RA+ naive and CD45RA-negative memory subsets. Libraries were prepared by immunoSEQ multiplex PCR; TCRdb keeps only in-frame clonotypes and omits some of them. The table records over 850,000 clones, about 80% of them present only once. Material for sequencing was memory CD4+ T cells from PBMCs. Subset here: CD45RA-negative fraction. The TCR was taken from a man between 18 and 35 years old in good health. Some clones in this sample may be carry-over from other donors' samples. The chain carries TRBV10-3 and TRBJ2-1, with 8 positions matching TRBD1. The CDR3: CAIKHDRGSSYNEQFF. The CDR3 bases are TGTGCCATCAAGCACGACAGGGGAAGCTCCTACAATGAGCAGTTCTTC.